The 14 T cell receptor beta chains in this list originate from one sample, sequenced in a study of blood T cell repertoires in COVID-19. The repertoire was sequenced with immunoSEQ multiplex PCR; TCRdb's copy has only in-frame clones and lacks some. The sample yields roughly 200,000 clones, roughly 86% seen once. Material for sequencing was PBMCs or T cells enriched from blood (not recorded which). These receptors came from a woman aged 25 to 39 with acute COVID-19.

The gene calls are TRBV3-1 (or the pseudogene TRBV3-2) and TRBJ1-1; a possible D gene is TRBD1 (5 bases). Germline lookup yields CDR1 LGHDT and CDR2 YNNKEL (reference sequence). This CDR3 is built from 13 residues. V was clipped by 5 bases and J by 1 base, with 8 bases between them. The CDR3 sequence is CASSADRNTEAFF. CDR3 DNA sequence: TGTGCCAGCAGCGCCGACAGGAACACTGAAGCTTTCTTT.

The rearrangement uses TRBV4-3 and TRBJ2-3; possibly TRBD2 for D (5 bases). This CDR3 contains 15 residues. Trimming pared 0 bases from V and 5 bases from J, leaving 12 bases between. From germline, CDR1 is LGHNA and CDR2 YSLEER. The CDR3: CASSQDSRAGDTQYF. The CDR3 nucleotides are TGCGCCAGCAGCCAAGACTCGCGGGCCGGAGATACGCAGTATTTT.

This clone was counted a single time. The same CDR3 can be traced to other DNA sequences in this sample. The J gene is TRBJ2-7, the V gene TRBV10-3; D is possibly TRBD2 (6 bases). The germline V gene encodes CDR1 ENHRY and CDR2 SYGVKD. The CDR3 consists of 13 residues. Between the trimmed V and J ends, which lost 8 bases and 3 bases, there was a span of 14 bases. The CDR3, as DNA: TGTGCCATCTCGGTTGGGGGAGGCTACGAGCAGTACTTC. Translation gives CAISVGGGYEQYF.

The J gene is TRBJ1-1, the V gene TRBV28; TRBD1 matches at 8 bases. The germline V gene has CDR1 MDHEN and CDR2 SYDVKM. Losses at the gene ends were 6 bases for V and 1 base for J; bases not matched to a gene: 7. This CDR3 has 15 residues. The CDR3 is CASRVPTGANTEAFF. The CDR3 DNA reads TGTGCCAGCAGGGTGCCGACAGGGGCGAACACTGAAGCTTTCTTT.

This chain uses TRBV6-5 with TRBJ1-6; D not resolved. The CDR3 extends over 12 amino acids. Germline assignment: CDR1 MNHEY and CDR2 SVGAGI. V was pared by 2 bases and J by 7 bases, with 3 bases between. The CDR3 is CASSYGNSPLHF. Here the CDR3 DNA reads TGTGCCAGCAGTTACGGCAATTCACCCCTCCACTTT.

The CDR3 sequence: CASSWTEAGELYEQYF. DNA of the CDR3: TGCGCCAGCAGCTGGACTGAAGCGGGGGAGCTCTACGAGCAGTACTTC. The gene calls are TRBV4-3 and TRBJ2-7, with 8 bases fitting TRBD2. Trimming removed 5 bases from V and 3 bases from J; junction bases left unmatched: 12. Looked up from germline, CDR1 is LGHNA and CDR2 is YSLEER. The CDR3 covers 16 residues.

The V gene is TRBV4-3, the J gene TRBJ1-1; D might be TRBD1 (5 bases). This CDR3 spans 13 amino acids. Germline CDR1 and CDR2: LGHNA and YSLEER. With 1 base removed from V and 11 bases from J, the gap between germline ends came to 14 bases. The CDR3 coding sequence is TGCGCCAGCAGCCAAGGCCATGGGGCACAGGCTTTCTTT. Its translation: CASSQGHGAQAFF.

This clone came up a few times. The J gene is TRBJ1-6, the V gene TRBV19, with TRBD1 matching 8 bases. J gave up 10 bases and V 4 bases, and 9 bases lay outside the gene matches. The germline V gene has CDR1 LNHDA and CDR2 SQIVND (reference sequence). The CDR3 runs 15 residues. As DNA, the CDR3 is TGTGCCAGTAGTAACCGACAGGGGAGGAACTCACCCCTCCACTTT. Residues: CASSNRQGRNSPLHF.

This rearrangement joins TRBV30 to TRBJ1-5, with D unclear. The CDR3 runs to 12 residues. The germline V and J ends were trimmed by 5 bases and 2 bases, with 7 bases remaining between them. CDR1 is GTSNPN and CDR2 is SVGIG in the germline V gene (reference sequence). DNA for the CDR3: TGTGCCTGGGGCCCAGGCAATCAGCCCCAGCATTTT. Protein sequence: CAWGPGNQPQHF.

This sequence joins TRBV28 and TRBJ1-2, with a tentative D call TRBD1 (5 bases). The CDR3 is 14 amino acids. CDR1 and CDR2 (germline): MDHEN, SYDVKM. V gave up 2 bases and J gave up 3 bases, with 10 bases separating them. The CDR3 here is CASSLQGMDYGYTF. The CDR3 region has the DNA TGTGCCAGCAGTTTACAGGGCATGGACTATGGCTACACCTTC.

This clone was found once. The chain is built from TRBV28 and TRBJ1-1; 7 bases line up with TRBD1. V dropped 5 bases and J dropped 5; count of bases not matched to a gene: 8. CDR1 and CDR2 from the germline V gene are MDHEN and SYDVKM. CDR3 size: 14 residues. CDR3: CASSTPGGRTEAFF. CDR3 bases: TGTGCCAGCAGTACCCCAGGGGGACGGACTGAAGCTTTCTTT.

This clone was picked up one time. The J gene is TRBJ1-2, the V gene TRBV11-2; D remains unclear. The CDR3 totals 11 residues. Germline V gene lookup returns CDR1 SGHAT and CDR2 FQNNGV. Trimming took 5 bases from V and 6 from J, leaving 7 bases between them. Here the CDR3 reads CASSPGDGYTF. In DNA form, the CDR3 reads TGTGCCAGCAGCCCCGGGGATGGCTACACCTTC.

CDR3 loop: CASSQDRGYSGANVLTF. The CDR3 DNA follows: TGTGCCAGCAGCCAAGATCGGGGGTACTCTGGGGCCAACGTCCTGACTTTC. The gene calls are TRBV3-1 (or the pseudogene TRBV3-2) and TRBJ2-6, with D perhaps matching TRBD2 (6 bases). With 0 bases removed from V and 0 bases from J, the gap between germline ends came to 9 bases. The germline gives CDR1 LGHDT, CDR2 YNNKEL (reference sequence). This CDR3 spans 17 amino acids.

J is TRBJ2-2 and V is TRBV19; weak D call: TRBD1 (6 bases). The V end lost 3 bases, the J end lost 5 bases, and 10 bases lay between the germline ends. Per germline, CDR1 LNHDA and CDR2 SQIVND (reference sequence). There are 14 residues in the CDR3. The CDR3 is CASSIDRLTGELFF. The DNA for the CDR3 is TGTGCCAGTAGTATTGACAGGTTAACCGGGGAGCTGTTTTTT.